Reported below is one TCR beta chain. Its target is not known. At one of its ends the junction is not consistent with the germline gene, which may arise from a read error. The length of the CDR3 is 15 residues. Germline V gene sequence: CDR1 SGHRS, CDR2 YFSETQ. MiXCR, applied by TCRdb to the RT-PCR reads, yields one record per CDR3 protein. Here the sample spans 650,000 to 700,000 distinct CDR3 sequences, around 16% being singletons. This record belongs to a study of response to subunit inactivated influenza vaccine. Study-wide results and limits: Few additional T cells are recruited per seasonal influenza vaccination, authors suggested.

The rearrangement uses TRBV5-1 and TRBJ2-7, with D maybe TRBD2 (6 bases). The sequence was obtained from a man in his fifties who received an inactivated influenza vaccine. The starting material was PBMCs from blood, obtained 11 to 12 days after vaccination. CDR3 DNA: TGCGCCAGCAGCCAAGGCCGGGGGACTGAGTACGAGCAGGACTTC. It specifies CASSQGRGTEYEQDF.